Listed here are 6 T cell receptor beta chains from one sample, sequenced in a study of Graves' ophthalmopathy and Graves' hyperthyroidism. The TCR beta CDR3 regions underwent amplification from RNA transcripts. Second-round multiplex PCR followed a first-round RT-PCR using HTBI primers. Via MiXCR, TCRdb re-called the multiplex PCR reads, giving one row per CDR3 protein. Among 300,000 to 400,000 distinct CDR3 sequences listed, about a sixth were seen once. The sample was peripheral blood. These receptors were collected from an adult man with Graves' ophthalmopathy.

The chain employs TRBV5-1 and TRBJ1-5, with D possibly being TRBD1 (6 bases). Trimming shortened V by 0 bases and J by 5 bases, and 12 bases separated the two germline ends. This CDR3 contains 15 residues. Germline V gene data show CDR1 as SGHRS and CDR2 as YFSETQ. CDR3 sequence reads: CASSLAGASDQPQHF. The CDR3 nucleotides read TGCGCCAGCAGCTTGGCAGGGGCCTCCGATCAGCCCCAGCATTTT.

This clonotype was counted ten times or more. This rearrangement joins TRBV7-2 to TRBJ1-6; D is ambiguous. The CDR3 has 16 amino acids. Trimming removed 2 bases at V and 6 bases at J, with 14 bases between. Germline lookup yields CDR1 SGHTA and CDR2 FQGNSA. The CDR3 DNA reads as TGTGCCAGCAGCTTAAATCCGGGAACGATTAATTCACCCCTCCACTTT. Its protein product is CASSLNPGTINSPLHF.

Many counts were recorded for this clonotype. The V and J genes are TRBV20-1 and TRBJ2-2, with a tentative D call TRBD2 (6 bases). Looked up from germline, CDR1 is DFQATT and CDR2 is SNEGSKA (reference sequence). Trimming removed 2 bases from V and 6 bases from J, with 16 bases in between. The CDR3 has 15 amino acids. The DNA of the CDR3 is TGCAGTGCTAGATCAGGCGGAGGGATTGCCGGGGAGCTGTTTTTT. Translation: CSARSGGGIAGELFF.

The table lists this clonotype with many counts. V is TRBV5-1 and J is TRBJ2-5; a possible D gene is TRBD2 (5 bases). CDR1 is SGHRS, CDR2 YFSETQ, per germline. Trimming pared 2 bases from V and 5 bases from J, leaving 19 bases between. The CDR3 length is 16 residues. CDR3 coding DNA: TGCGCCAGCAGCTTAATTCCGGCTAGCTCGATCGAGACCCAGTACTTC. The encoded protein is CASSLIPASSIETQYF.

This clonotype was recorded at least ten times. This sequence joins TRBV7-6 and TRBJ2-5, with a weak D call TRBD1 (5 bases). Trimming took off 2 bases at V and 2 bases at J, with 12 bases between the two ends. This CDR3 comprises 15 residues. Germline loops: CDR1 SGHVS, CDR2 FNYEAQ. CDR3 DNA: TGTGCCAGCAGCTTAATCCAGGGCCCACAAGAGACCCAGTACTTC. It translates to CASSLIQGPQETQYF.

Ten or more counts support this clonotype. The chain carries TRBV30 and TRBJ2-5; TRBD2 aligns across 9 bases. Germline values: CDR1 GTSNPN, CDR2 SVGIG (reference sequence). The V and J ends lost 1 base and 5 bases, in that order; junction bases with no gene match: 8. The CDR3 covers 15 residues. CDR3 sequence (DNA): TGTGCCTGGAGTGCAGTAGCGGGAGCGGGGGAGACCCAGTACTTC. It yields the protein CAWSAVAGAGETQYF.